Sequencing of this T cell receptor (beta chain) was carried out in a study of blood T cell repertoires in COVID-19. Overall study context: In each case, the material was cDNA or gDNA derived from T cells, B-cell-depleted T cells, or PBMCs.

The repertoire was sequenced with immunoSEQ multiplex PCR; TCRdb's copy has only in-frame clones and lacks some. Here the sample spans some 200,000 clones, around 90% being singletons. The V gene lost 5 bases and the J gene lost 0 bases, with 12 bases spanning the gap. The CDR3 extends over 14 amino acids. Germline V gene data show CDR1 as GTSNPN and CDR2 as SVGIG (reference sequence). This TCR was sampled from a woman aged 25-40 years who had recovered from COVID-19. Material for sequencing was PBMCs or T cells enriched from blood (not recorded which). This chain joins TRBV30 and TRBJ2-3; tentative D call: TRBD2 (7 bases). The CDR3 sequence: CAWAGGPSTDTQYF. In DNA form, the CDR3 reads TGTGCCTGGGCCGGGGGGCCAAGCACAGATACGCAGTATTTT.